Following are 21 T cell receptor beta chains from one sample sequenced in a study of cytomegalovirus exposure and HLA in healthy donors. Primers included in the PCR were 60 Vbeta and 13 Jbeta primers. Only in-frame clones appear in the TCRdb table, and some are missing; sequencing was by immunoSEQ multiplex PCR. The table lists 130,000 or so clones, about 70% of them singletons. The sequencing sample was made of PBMCs. The receptors originated from a woman aged 40 to 50 in good health and CMV-seropositive.

The J gene is TRBJ1-2, the V gene TRBV5-5, with TRBD1 matching 10 bases. Germline loops: CDR1 SGHKS, CDR2 YYEKEE (reference sequence). CDR3 length: 13 residues. The V segment lost 0 bases and the J segment 11 bases; nucleotides outside the gene matches: 4. The CDR3 here is CASSLVGTGAYTF. For the CDR3, the DNA is TGTGCCAGCAGCTTGGTCGGGACAGGGGCTTACACCTTC.

The chain recombines TRBV5-4 with TRBJ2-1; D possibly corresponds to TRBD2 (7 bases). The CDR3 runs to 15 residues. Germline CDR1 and CDR2: SGHNT and YYREEE (reference sequence). Trimming shortened V by 2 bases and J by 7 bases, and 16 bases separated the two germline ends. The CDR3 protein is CASSFRGGSLNEQFF. CDR3 nucleotides: TGTGCCAGCAGCTTCAGGGGCGGGAGTTTGAATGAGCAGTTCTTC.

This clone has only a few counts. The V call is TRBV4-3, the J call TRBJ1-1, with 8 nucleotides matching TRBD1. Unmatched junction bases numbered 11, after V lost 1 base and J lost 4 bases. CDR3 length: 17 amino acids. CDR1 and CDR2 (germline): LGHNA, YSLEER. CDR3 amino acids: CASSQALDREQGTEAFF. In nucleotides, the CDR3 is TGCGCCAGCAGCCAAGCCTTGGACAGGGAGCAAGGCACTGAAGCTTTCTTT.

This chain connects TRBV30 to TRBJ1-4; D is undetermined. The CDR3 runs 16 residues. V was shortened by 0 bases and J by 1 base, with 12 bases between the two germline ends. Germline V gene data show CDR1 as GTSNPN and CDR2 as SVGIG (reference sequence). CDR3: CAWSVFRHETNEKLFF. The CDR3 DNA reads TGTGCCTGGAGTGTATTCCGACACGAAACTAATGAAAAACTGTTTTTT.

This chain links TRBV2 with TRBJ1-3; D unresolved. V dropped 6 bases and J dropped 0 bases, with 12 bases sitting between them. The CDR3 runs 15 residues. The germline gives CDR1 SNHLY, CDR2 FYNNEI. CDR3 residues: CASSSLFGSGNTIYF. CDR3 in DNA: TGTGCCAGCAGCTCACTCTTTGGCTCTGGAAACACCATATATTTT.

This clone occurred a few times. The chain uses TRBV5-1 and TRBJ2-1, with D possibly being TRBD1 (6 bases). Trimming took 0 bases from V and 6 from J, leaving 10 bases between them. The CDR3 covers 14 residues. Germline assignment: CDR1 SGHRS and CDR2 YFSETQ. The CDR3 protein is CASSLVQGPNEQFF. CDR3 bases: TGCGCCAGCAGCTTGGTACAGGGACCCAATGAGCAGTTCTTC.

CDR3 bases: TGTGCCAGCGCCGACAGGAGGAGCTCCTACGAGCAGTACTTC. Amino acid sequence: CASADRRSSYEQYF. The chain combines TRBV28 with TRBJ2-7; D might be TRBD1 (6 bases). This CDR3 has 14 residues. Germline CDR1 reads MDHEN; CDR2 reads SYDVKM. V lost 8 bases to trimming and J lost 0 bases, with 14 bases between them.

This clone showed up just once. The V call is TRBV29-1, the J call TRBJ2-3, with 10 bases that match TRBD2. Germline CDR1 and CDR2: SQVTM and ANQGSEA. There are 15 residues in the CDR3. Trimming cost V 6 bases and J 5 bases; bases outside gene matches: 11. CDR3 bases: TGCAGCGTCGTAATTGGACTAGCGGACATAGATACGCAGTATTTT. Protein sequence: CSVVIGLADIDTQYF.

The V call is TRBV7-9, the J call TRBJ2-7, with D perhaps matching TRBD1 (5 bases). This CDR3 contains 12 residues. Germline CDR1 and CDR2: SEHNR and FQNEAQ (reference sequence). Trimming stripped 4 bases from V and 9 bases from J, with 13 bases between. CDR3: CASSSTQGVQYF. CDR3 in DNA: TGTGCCAGCAGCTCCACTCAAGGGGTGCAGTACTTC.

This rearrangement joins TRBV10-3 to TRBJ1-6, with 9 positions matching TRBD1. V lost 2 bases and J lost 7; bases outside the gene matches: 3. This CDR3 has 15 residues. CDR1 is ENHRY and CDR2 is SYGVKD in the germline V gene. CDR3 region: CAISEGTGMNSPLHF. The CDR3, as DNA: TGTGCCATCAGTGAGGGGACAGGGATGAATTCACCCCTCCACTTT.

The chain combines TRBV2 with TRBJ2-3; 12 nucleotides match TRBD1. The germline CDR1 and CDR2 sequences are SNHLY and FYNNEI. The CDR3 has 15 amino acids. With 6 bases clipped from V and 3 bases from J, the junction kept 4 bases outside the gene matches. CDR3 sequence reads: CASSGTGGRTDTQYF. CDR3 DNA sequence: TGTGCCAGCAGCGGGACAGGGGGCAGGACAGATACGCAGTATTTT.

The rearrangement uses TRBV9 and TRBJ2-7; 8 bases are a match to TRBD2. V trimming: 4 bases; J trimming: 6 bases; junction bases outside the gene matches: 15. CDR1 SGDLS and CDR2 YYNGEE come from the germline V gene. The CDR3 is 16 residues long. CDR3 in amino acids: CASSSRGSGSLLEQYF. CDR3 in DNA: TGTGCCAGCAGCTCCCGAGGAAGCGGGAGTCTCCTCGAGCAGTACTTC. Full variable domain (outside the CDR3, taken from reference TRBV9 and TRBJ2-7): DSGVTQTPKHLITATGQRVTLRCSPRSGDLSVYWYQQSLDQGLQFLIQYYNGEERAKGNILERFSAQQFPDLHSELNLSSLELGDSALYFCASSSRGSGSLLEQYFGPGTRLTVT.

This clone has just one count. The chain couples TRBV10-3 to TRBJ1-1; D not certain. Germline V gives CDR1 ENHRY, CDR2 SYGVKD. This CDR3 region has 17 residues. V was shortened by 1 base and J by 2 bases, with 17 bases between the two germline ends. The CDR3 protein is CAISEYFSAETNTEAFF. The DNA of the CDR3 is TGTGCCATCAGTGAGTATTTTAGTGCGGAAACTAACACTGAAGCTTTCTTT.

The V call is TRBV7-9, the J call TRBJ1-1; 7 bases are a match to TRBD1. In germline, CDR1 is SEHNR, CDR2 FQNEAQ (reference sequence). This CDR3 is built from 14 residues. Trimming at V came to 9 bases and at J to 5 bases, leaving 12 bases not matched to a gene. The CDR3 here is CASNLAQGQTEAFF. As DNA, the CDR3 is TGTGCCAGTAACTTAGCGCAGGGACAGACTGAAGCTTTCTTT.

This chain joins TRBV25-1 and TRBJ1-2; 12 bases line up with TRBD1. In germline, CDR1 is MGHDK, CDR2 SYGVNS. Trimming took 4 bases from V and 6 from J; bases not matched to a gene: 12. The CDR3 has 17 residues. The CDR3 nucleotides read TGTGCCAGCAGTGTTGCCGGGACAGGGGGCGCCGGCCATGGCTACACCTTC. Protein sequence: CASSVAGTGGAGHGYTF.

This clone appeared a few times. CDR3 coding DNA: TGTGCCAGCTCATCAAAGACTAGCGGGGACTACAATGAGCAGTTCTTC. It encodes CASSSKTSGDYNEQFF. J is TRBJ2-1 and V is TRBV18; 11 bases line up with TRBD2. V shed 5 bases, J shed 3 bases, and the junction held 6 bases outside the gene matches. This CDR3 has 16 residues. Germline-derived CDR1 and CDR2 are KGHSH and LQKENI.

This chain uses TRBV19 with TRBJ1-1; D remains ambiguous. V lost 5 bases and J 6 bases, leaving 10 bases between the germline ends. The length of the CDR3 is 12 residues. Germline assignment: CDR1 LNHDA and CDR2 SQIVND (reference sequence). CDR3 amino acids: CASSPDSAEAFF. For the CDR3, the DNA is TGTGCCAGTAGTCCAGATAGCGCTGAAGCTTTCTTT.

This rearrangement joins TRBV7-6 to TRBJ2-7; 8 bases are shared with TRBD2. Looked up from germline, CDR1 is SGHVS and CDR2 is FNYEAQ. This CDR3 is 15 amino acids long. Unmatched junction bases numbered 6, after V lost 1 base and J lost 4 bases. The DNA of the CDR3 is TGTGCCAGCAGCTTAGAGCGGGGGATTTCATACGAGCAGTACTTC. Its protein is CASSLERGISYEQYF.

This sequence joins TRBV28 and TRBJ2-7, with 8 bases lining up with TRBD1. The V gene's germline CDR1 is MDHEN and CDR2 SYDVKM. The CDR3 runs to 15 residues. J lost 6 bases, V lost 1 base, and 8 bases had no gene match. CDR3 sequence (DNA): TGTGCCAGCAGTTTATTCGCCCAGGGGGCGGTCGAGCAGTACTTC. Translation gives CASSLFAQGAVEQYF.

This chain uses TRBV28 with TRBJ2-2; TRBD1 agrees at 10 bases. The CDR3 has 16 amino acids. With 3 bases clipped from V and 5 bases from J, the junction kept 6 bases outside the gene matches. CDR1 and CDR2 from the germline V gene are MDHEN and SYDVKM. The CDR3 DNA follows: TGTGCCAGCAGTTTCCAGACAGGGGGCGGAACCGGGGAGCTGTTTTTT. Its protein is CASSFQTGGGTGELFF.

The genes are TRBV2 and TRBJ2-3, with TRBD2 identical over 13 bases. V gave up 5 bases and J gave up 3 bases; unmatched junction bases: 8. CDR1 and CDR2 (germline): SNHLY, FYNNEI. The CDR3 sequence is 17 residues long. CDR3 region: CASSTGLAGAGTDTQYF. CDR3 DNA: TGTGCCAGCAGTACTGGACTAGCGGGGGCCGGGACAGATACGCAGTATTTT. The full variable domain, completed using reference TRBV2 and TRBJ2-3, is EPEVTQTPSHQVTQMGQEVILRCVPISNHLYFYWYRQILGQKVEFLVSFYNNEISEKSEIFDDQFSVERPDGSNFTLKIRSTKLEDSAMYFCASSTGLAGAGTDTQYFGPGTRLTVL.